Given below is one TCR beta chain in context. Its antigen is unidentified. Sequencing was performed with immunoSEQ multiplex PCR; in TCRdb, only in-frame clones are kept and a portion is missing. This sample yields tens of thousands of clones, of which 90% to 96% are seen a single time; around 1.6% belongs to the top ten. The data stem from a study of cytomegalovirus exposure and HLA in healthy donors. The overall study: The same platform was used for the 110 or so validation repertoires as for the approximately 630 first-cohort repertoires, as reported in a later analysis. Study-wide results and caveats: A later analysis found first-cohort TCR clusters tended to co-occur in the 120 validation repertoires. The study flagged roughly 150 TCR beta chains as cytomegalovirus-associated.

This CDR3 has 17 amino acids. Germline V gene sequence: CDR1 SGHDN, CDR2 FVKESK. Trimming cost V 1 base and J 4 bases; bases outside gene matches: 9. The chain carries TRBV14 and TRBJ2-4; 8 bases align to TRBD2. The specimen was PBMCs. This sequence was found in a man younger than 30 in good health and CMV-seropositive. Here the CDR3 reads CASSQVGSGGPKNIQYF. CDR3 in DNA: TGTGCCAGCAGCCAAGTTGGATCGGGAGGGCCAAAAAACATTCAGTACTTC.